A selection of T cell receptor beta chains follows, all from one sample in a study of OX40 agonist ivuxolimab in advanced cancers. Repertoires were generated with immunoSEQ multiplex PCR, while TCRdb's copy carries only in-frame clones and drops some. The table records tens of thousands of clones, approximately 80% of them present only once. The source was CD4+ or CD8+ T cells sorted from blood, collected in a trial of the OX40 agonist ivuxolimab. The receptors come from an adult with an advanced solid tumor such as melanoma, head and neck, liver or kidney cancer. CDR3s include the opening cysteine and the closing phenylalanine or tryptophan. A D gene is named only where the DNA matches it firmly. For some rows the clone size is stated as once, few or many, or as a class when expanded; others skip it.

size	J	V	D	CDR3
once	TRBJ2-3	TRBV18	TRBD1	CASSLPGQGNTDTQYF
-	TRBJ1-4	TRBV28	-	CASSLLSSQGEKLFF
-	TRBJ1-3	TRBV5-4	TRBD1	CASSPARGGQGFNSGNTIYF
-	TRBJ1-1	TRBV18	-	CASSPPDGSLNTEAFF
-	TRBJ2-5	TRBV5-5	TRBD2	CASSLASGGETQYF
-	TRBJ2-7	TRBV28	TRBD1	CASSPVVGQPYEQYF
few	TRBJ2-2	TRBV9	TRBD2	CASSVLAGGYTGELFF
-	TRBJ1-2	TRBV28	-	CASSLGDNYGYTF
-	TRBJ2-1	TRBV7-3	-	CASSLTQGRGNEQFF
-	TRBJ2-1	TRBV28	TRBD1	CASRTTGRNNEQFF
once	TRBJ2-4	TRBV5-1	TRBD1	CASSVGQQNIQYF
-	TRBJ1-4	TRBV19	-	CASSMGAVTEKLFF
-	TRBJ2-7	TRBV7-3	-	CASSLMAGEQYF
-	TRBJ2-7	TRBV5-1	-	CASSLQWSAEQYF
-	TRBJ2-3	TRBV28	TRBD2	CASSSPAGRSSTDTQYF
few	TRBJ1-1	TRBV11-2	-	CASSWSALGSTEAFF
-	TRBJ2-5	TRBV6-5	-	CASSYPNPGTQYF
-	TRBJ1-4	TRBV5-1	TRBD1	CASLSPGQGVEKLFF
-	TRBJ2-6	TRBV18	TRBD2	CASSPEGGPVTNVLTF
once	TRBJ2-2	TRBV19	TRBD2	CASILTSGFDTGELFF
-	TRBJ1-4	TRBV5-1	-	CASSWDAVNEKLFF
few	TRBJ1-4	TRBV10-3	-	CAISEWGAGDEKLFF
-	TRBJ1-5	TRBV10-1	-	CASSDRRGYSNQPQHF
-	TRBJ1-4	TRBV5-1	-	CASSSASTNEKLFF
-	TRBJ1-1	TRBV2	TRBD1	CARTGGAEPNTEAFF
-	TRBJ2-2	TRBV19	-	CASSLARNTGELFF
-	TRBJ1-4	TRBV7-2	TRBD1	CASSLQGAQGPTNEKLFF
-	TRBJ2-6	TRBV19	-	CASSQGTGLSGANVLTF
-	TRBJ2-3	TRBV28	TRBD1	CASGSGQGTDTQYF
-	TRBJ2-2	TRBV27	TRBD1	CASSLRTGVNTGELFF
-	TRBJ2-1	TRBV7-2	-	CASSFREIEQFF
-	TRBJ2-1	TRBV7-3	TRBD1	CASSLDRGRKSYNEQFF
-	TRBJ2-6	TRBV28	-	CASSHRKQVSGANVLTF
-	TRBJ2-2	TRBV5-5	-	CASSFQGRTGELFF
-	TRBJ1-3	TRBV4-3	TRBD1	CASSQERGGVGGNTIYF
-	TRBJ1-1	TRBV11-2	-	CASRPGVNTEAFF
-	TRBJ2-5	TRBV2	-	CASIVGWETQYF
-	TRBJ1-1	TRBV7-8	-	CASSLHRAEAFF
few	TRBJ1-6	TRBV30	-	CACRGMSSYNSPLHF
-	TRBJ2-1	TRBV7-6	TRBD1	CASSFEGARNEQFF
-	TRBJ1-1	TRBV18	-	CASSTNAEAFF
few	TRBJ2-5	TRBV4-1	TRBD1	CASSQGRDRQAETQYF
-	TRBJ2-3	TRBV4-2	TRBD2	CASSQGLAGADTQYF
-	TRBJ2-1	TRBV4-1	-	CASSQASGVTYNEQFF
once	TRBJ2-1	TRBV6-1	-	CASSERQIGSYNEQFF
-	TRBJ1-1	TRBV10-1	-	CASSAQGNTEAFF
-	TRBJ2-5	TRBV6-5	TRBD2	CASRDSGGAQETQYF
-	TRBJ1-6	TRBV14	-	CASSGRVNSPLHF
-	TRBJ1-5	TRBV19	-	CASSIGDTKQPQHF
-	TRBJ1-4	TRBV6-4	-	CASSASDSHREKLFF
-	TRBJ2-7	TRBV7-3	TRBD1	CASSPGTVSYEQYF
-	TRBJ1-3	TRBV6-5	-	CASSLTGTISGNTIYF
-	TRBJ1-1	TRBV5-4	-	CASSLPVGSNTEAFF
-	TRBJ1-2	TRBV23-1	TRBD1	CATGTGPANYGYTF
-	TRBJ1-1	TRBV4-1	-	CASSEEVRQGRNIAFF
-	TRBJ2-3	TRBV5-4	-	CASSTQGTSTDTQYF
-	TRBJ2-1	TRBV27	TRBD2	CASSLSWLAGNEQFF
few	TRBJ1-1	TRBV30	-	CAWSVSRGGTEAFF
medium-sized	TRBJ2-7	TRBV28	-	CASSLILGNSYEQYF